The 8 T cell receptor beta chains in this list originate from one sample, sequenced in a study of lymphopenia after photon versus proton radiotherapy (dated by TCRdb to about 2019). The protocol used for the library was the immunoSEQ multiplex PCR assay. The table was pulled from immuneACCESS by TCRdb, which kept in-frame rearrangements only. Such tables lose some clones; where checked, under half of the loss comes from unresolved V genes, and the rest has no known cause. The sample records 20,000 to 25,000 clones, roughly 85% of which are singletons. The ten largest make up around 19% of the sample. This sample comprised peripheral blood, obtained from a patient treated with photon-based radiotherapy. Receptors were obtained from a man aged 55 to 70 with pancreatic cancer.

The chain uses TRBV25-1 and TRBJ1-5; D not resolved. This CDR3 region has 12 residues. V lost 8 bases, J lost 3 bases, and 8 bases lay in between. CDR1 is MGHDK, CDR2 SYGVNS, per germline. CDR3 sequence reads: CASGEINQPQHF. The DNA of the CDR3 is TGTGCCAGCGGGGAGATCAATCAGCCCCAGCATTTT. The entire variable domain, with the rest obtained from reference TRBV25-1 and TRBJ1-5, is as follows: EADIYQTPRYLVIGTGKKITLECSQTMGHDKMYWYQQDPGMELHLIHYSYGVNSTEKGDLSSESTVSRIRTEHFPLTLESARPSHTSQYLCASGEINQPQHFGDGTRLSIL.

This chain uses TRBV5-1 with TRBJ2-1; D gene uncertain. V was trimmed by 2 bases and J by 0 bases, leaving 9 bases between them. Germline V gene data show CDR1 as SGHRS and CDR2 as YFSETQ. This CDR3 has 15 residues. The CDR3 protein is CASSLTPSSYNEQFF. The CDR3 nucleotides are TGCGCCAGCAGCTTAACACCGAGCTCCTACAATGAGCAGTTCTTC.

The chain employs TRBV20-1 and TRBJ1-1; D is unclear. Germline V gives CDR1 DFQATT, CDR2 SNEGSKA (reference sequence). The CDR3 is 11 residues long. The germline V and J ends were trimmed by 6 bases and 3 bases, with 8 bases remaining between them. DNA of the CDR3: TGCAGTGCCAGGAGAGACACTGAAGCTTTCTTT. The encoded protein is CSARRDTEAFF.

The rearrangement links TRBV7-2 to TRBJ2-5; maybe TRBD2 (5 bases). The CDR3 consists of 15 residues. Trimming cost V 1 base and J 5 bases, with 14 bases left between them. CDR1 and CDR2 from the germline V gene are SGHTA and FQGNSA. In DNA, the CDR3 is TGTGCCAGCAGCTTAGGACCCTTAAGAGGGGAGACCCAGTACTTC. Residues: CASSLGPLRGETQYF.

The V gene is TRBV6-1, the J gene TRBJ1-5; no clear D gene. There are 14 residues in the CDR3. The V gene's germline CDR1 is MNHNS and CDR2 SASEGT. V was trimmed by 4 bases and J by 1 base, leaving 8 bases between them. The DNA for the CDR3 is TGTGCCAGCAGTGCCTCGGTAAGCAATCAGCCCCAGCATTTT. It codes for CASSASVSNQPQHF.

The chain couples TRBV4-1 to TRBJ2-1; D gene ambiguous. V shed 1 base and J shed 4 bases, with 14 bases lying between them. The germline V gene has CDR1 MGHRA and CDR2 YSYEKL. The length of the CDR3 is 16 residues. The CDR3 bases are TGCGCCAGCAGCCAAGCAGTCACTACCCTTTACAATGAGCAGTTCTTC. Translated: CASSQAVTTLYNEQFF.

This rearrangement joins TRBV4-3 to TRBJ2-7; 9 nucleotides align to TRBD1. CDR1 and CDR2 from the germline V gene are LGHNA and YSLEER. Trimming cost V 1 base and J 4 bases; bases outside gene matches: 5. The CDR3 is 15 residues long. CDR3 sequence (DNA): TGCGCCAGCAGCCAAGGACAGGGGGTTAGGTACGAGCAGTACTTC. Translating it yields CASSQGQGVRYEQYF.

The V and J genes are TRBV19 and TRBJ1-5, with D perhaps matching TRBD1 (6 bases). Between the trimmed V and J ends, which lost 7 bases and 5 bases, there was a span of 15 bases. CDR1 is LNHDA, CDR2 SQIVND, per germline (reference sequence). The CDR3 length is 14 residues. The DNA of the CDR3 is TGTGCCAGTAATCCGGGAAGGGGGTATCAGCCCCAGCATTTT. As protein: CASNPGRGYQPQHF.